This T cell receptor beta chain appears in the sequencing data of a study of CD8+ T cells in alopecia areata. V was pared by 3 bases and J by 2 bases, with 10 bases between. In germline, CDR1 is LNHDA, CDR2 SQIVND (reference sequence). The CDR3 spans 14 residues. Sorted populations comprised CD4+ and CD8+ T cells obtained from PBMCs. Isolated RNA was reverse transcribed into cDNA used as the sequencing template. TCRdb keeps only in-frame clones here, not all; method: immunoSEQ multiplex PCR. The sample has about 180,000 clones, 50% to 70% seen once; the top ten hold roughly 1.7%. In this sample, this clone turned up a few times.

This sequence was found in a human donor with alopecia areata. Sequences were derived from CD4+ T cells sorted from blood, sampled at week 0. The chain carries TRBV19 and TRBJ1-2; D is unresolved. CDR3 DNA sequence: TGTGCCAGTAGTATTTCCGACGGAAACTATGGCTACACCTTC. Translating it yields CASSISDGNYGYTF. Combining the CDR3 with reference TRBV19 and TRBJ1-2 gives the whole variable domain DGGITQSPKYLFRKEGQNVTLSCEQNLNHDAMYWYRQDPGQGLRLIYYSQIVNDFQKGDIAEGYSVSREKKESFPLTVTSAQKNPTAFYLCASSISDGNYGYTFGSGTRLTVV.